Following are 10 T cell receptor beta chains from one sample sequenced in a study of CD8+CD57+ T cells in acquired aplastic anemia. Genomic DNA provided the template from which TCR beta VDJ and CDR3 profiles were obtained. TCRdb re-called the reads through MiXCR, storing one row per CDR3 protein. Of about 170,000 distinct CDR3 sequences listed, about 60% are singletons. The sequencing sample was made of sorted CD4+, CD8+, or CD8+CD57+ T cells (not recorded which) from PBMCs. Receptors were obtained from a human donor in good health.

This chain uses TRBV25-1 with TRBJ1-3; TRBD1 might be the D (5 bases). Germline V lookup: CDR1 MGHDK, CDR2 SYGVNS. V dropped 2 bases and J dropped 2 bases, with 10 bases sitting between them. The CDR3 totals 15 residues. CDR3 region: CASSEQGFTGNTIYF. In DNA form, the CDR3 reads TGTGCCAGCAGTGAACAGGGTTTTACTGGAAACACCATATATTTT. The full variable domain, its missing parts supplied by reference TRBV25-1 and TRBJ1-3, is EADIYQTPRYLVIGTGKKITLECSQTMGHDKMYWYQQDPGMELHLIHYSYGVNSTEKGDLSSESTVSRIRTEHFPLTLESARPSHTSQYLCASSEQGFTGNTIYFGEGSWLTVV.

V gene TRBV2 combines with J gene TRBJ2-7; unclear D gene. Germline CDR1 SNHLY, CDR2 FYNNEI. Between the trimmed V and J ends, which lost 0 bases and 3 bases, there was a span of 3 bases. CDR3 size: 12 residues. As DNA, the CDR3 is TGTGCCAGCAGTGAAGCAAGCTACGAGCAGTACTTC. Translation: CASSEASYEQYF.

This clonotype was counted at least ten times. The chain recombines TRBV24-1 with TRBJ2-5; possibly TRBD2 for D (5 bases). The V gene lost 6 bases and the J gene lost 4 bases, with 8 bases spanning the gap. CDR3 length: 12 residues. CDR1 is KGHDR and CDR2 is SFDVKD in the germline V gene. This chain's CDR3 is CATSPRGETQYF. CDR3 DNA sequence: TGTGCCACCAGTCCCCGGGGAGAGACCCAGTACTTC.

The chain couples TRBV12-3 or TRBV12-4 to TRBJ2-5; no definite D call. V lost 4 bases, J lost 5 bases, and 11 bases lay in between. The CDR3 has 13 residues. CDR3 bases: TGTGCCAGCAGTTCTAGACTGACGGAGACCCAGTACTTC. This encodes CASSSRLTETQYF.

The chain employs TRBV20-1 and TRBJ2-4, with 8 bases that match TRBD2. Germline V gene sequence: CDR1 DFQATT, CDR2 SNEGSKA (reference sequence). The length of the CDR3 is 12 residues. The V segment lost 4 bases and the J segment 7 bases; nucleotides outside the gene matches: 3. DNA of the CDR3: TGCAGTGCTAAGCCGGGGGGGAACATTCAGTACTTC. Translated: CSAKPGGNIQYF.

The chain uses TRBV9 and TRBJ1-2; 12 nucleotides align to TRBD1. The CDR3 runs 16 residues. The germline gives CDR1 SGDLS, CDR2 YYNGEE. V was clipped by 0 bases and J by 6 bases; unmatched bases: 6. CDR3 in amino acids: CASSVGPGTGGNGYTF. For the CDR3, the DNA is TGTGCCAGCAGCGTAGGCCCCGGGACAGGGGGCAATGGCTACACCTTC.

The chain couples TRBV15 to TRBJ2-1; 10 bases match TRBD1. There are 17 residues in the CDR3. Trimming removed 4 bases from V and 1 base from J; junction bases left unmatched: 7. The germline gives CDR1 LNHNV, CDR2 YYDKDF (reference sequence). This chain's CDR3 is CATSKDRGTVSYNEQFF. In DNA form, the CDR3 reads TGTGCCACCAGCAAGGACAGGGGGACTGTGTCCTACAATGAGCAGTTCTTC.

This clonotype has ten or more counts. V is TRBV6-1 and J is TRBJ2-7, with a possible D match to TRBD2 (5 bases). Germline V CDR1 and CDR2: MNHNS, SASEGT. Trimming cost V 8 bases and J 0 bases, with 14 bases left between them. This CDR3 has 14 amino acids. In DNA form, the CDR3 reads TGTGCCAGCTGCGAGCGGACGAGCTCCTACGAGCAGTACTTC. It translates to CASCERTSSYEQYF.

At least ten counts were recorded for this clonotype. This rearrangement joins TRBV4-1 to TRBJ2-1; D might be TRBD1 or TRBD2, each matching 5 bases. Germline CDR1 reads MGHRA; CDR2 reads YSYEKL. The CDR3 extends over 15 amino acids. Trimming removed 0 bases at V and 5 bases at J, with 11 bases between. CDR3 bases: TGCGCCAGCAGCCAAGATGGGGACCCCCACAATGAGCAGTTCTTC. It translates to CASSQDGDPHNEQFF.

This clonotype came up once. Compared with germline, one end of the junction differs, possibly owing to a read error. The rearrangement links TRBV14 to TRBJ2-7; 9 bases fit TRBD2. The CDR3 has 17 residues. Germline CDR1 and CDR2: SGHDN and FVKESK. This chain's CDR3 is CASRRTGTSRNTGELYF. CDR3 bases: TGTGCCAGCAGACGAACCGGGACTAGCAGGAACACCGGGGAGCTGTACTTC. The entire variable domain, with the rest obtained from reference TRBV14 and TRBJ2-7, is as follows: EAGVTQFPSHSVIEKGQTVTLRCDPISGHDNLYWYRRVMGKEIKFLLHFVKESKQDESGMPNNRFLAERTGGTYSTLKVQPAELEDSGVYFCASRRTGTSRNTGELYFGPGTRLTVT.